The following is a T cell receptor beta chain sequence with its context. Its antigen is unknown. The V and J ends lost 1 base and 3 bases respectively, with 12 bases between them. CDR1 is SGHVS, CDR2 FQNEAQ, per germline. There are 15 residues in the CDR3. Repertoires were generated with immunoSEQ multiplex PCR, while TCRdb's copy carries only in-frame clones and drops some. Altogether about 150,000 clones are present, approximately 93% being singletons, with the ten largest covering 4.5% to 5.5%. This sample stems from a study of T cell responses to AZD1222 COVID-19 vaccine. Turning to the study itself: Second doses at about 4 or about 12 weeks were pooled. General observations from the study: Clonal diversity was possibly underestimated, and the donors were mostly white British, with more females. Spike-specific TCR breadth and depth both grew after two AZD1222 doses.

This chain joins TRBV7-8 and TRBJ1-2; possibly TRBD1 for D (5 bases). The starting material was peripheral blood, obtained on day 0 of AZD1222 vaccination. The receptor's source is an adult in good health. The DNA for the CDR3 is TGTGCCAGCAGCTTAGGGGTTTCGGGGGACTATGGCTACACCTTC. Its translation is CASSLGVSGDYGYTF.